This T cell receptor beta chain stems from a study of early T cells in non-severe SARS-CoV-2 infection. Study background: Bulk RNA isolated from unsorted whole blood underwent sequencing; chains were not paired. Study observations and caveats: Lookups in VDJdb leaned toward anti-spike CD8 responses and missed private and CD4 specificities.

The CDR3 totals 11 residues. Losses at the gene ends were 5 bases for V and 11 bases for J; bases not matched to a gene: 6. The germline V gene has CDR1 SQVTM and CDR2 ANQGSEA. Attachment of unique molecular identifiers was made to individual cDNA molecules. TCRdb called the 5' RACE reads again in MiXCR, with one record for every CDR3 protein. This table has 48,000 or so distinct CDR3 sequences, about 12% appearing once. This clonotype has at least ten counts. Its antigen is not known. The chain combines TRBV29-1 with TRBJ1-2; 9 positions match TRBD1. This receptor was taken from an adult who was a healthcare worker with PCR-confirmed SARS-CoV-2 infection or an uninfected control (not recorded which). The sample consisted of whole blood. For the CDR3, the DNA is TGCAGCGTTCGAGAGGACAGGGGATACACCTTC. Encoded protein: CSVREDRGYTF.